One and the same sample provided the 10 T cell receptor beta chains below, sequenced in a study of neurological immune-mediated disorders. Noted time point: longitudinal time-point 1 (baseline). TCRdb processed the 5' RACE reads anew with MiXCR; each CDR3 protein has one entry. The sample yields tens of thousands of distinct CDR3 sequences, roughly an eighth seen once. Sample: PBMCs. These receptors all come from a female donor with HTLV-1-associated myelopathy (HAM/TSP).

Regarding this clonotype: This may stem from a read error, because a much larger clone lies one nucleotide away. The chain links TRBV7-9 to TRBJ2-1; possibly TRBD1 for D (6 bases). V lost 5 bases and J 0 bases, leaving 20 bases between the germline ends. The CDR3 runs to 18 residues. Germline CDR1 and CDR2: SEHNR and FQNEAQ (reference sequence). The CDR3 sequence: CASSQPNETGTSYNEQFF. In DNA form, the CDR3 reads TGTGCCAGCAGCCAACCCAACGAGACAGGCACCTCCTACAATGAGCAGTTCTTC.

The sample holds a few counts of this clonotype. At one end the junction does not follow the germline gene, possibly because of a read error. The rearrangement links TRBV2 to TRBJ2-3; the D call may be TRBD1 or TRBD2 (5 bases each). CDR1 and CDR2 (germline): SNHLY, FYNNEI. This CDR3 has 12 residues. CDR3 in DNA: TGTGCCAGCAAACAGGAACGGGATAAGCAGTATTTT. This encodes CASKQERDKQYF.

In this sample, this clonotype turned up many times. The J gene is TRBJ2-6, the V gene TRBV6-5; unclear D gene. This CDR3 is 15 amino acids long. Germline assignment: CDR1 MNHEY and CDR2 SVGAGI. V shed 0 bases and J shed 2 bases, with 5 bases lying between them. In nucleotides, the CDR3 is TGTGCCAGCAGTTACTCGGGTGCTGGGGCCAACGTCCTGACTTTC. This gives the protein CASSYSGAGANVLTF.

The chain has TRBV7-2 and TRBJ2-5; D gene ambiguous. The CDR3 sequence is 13 residues long. Per the germline V gene, CDR1 is SGHTA and CDR2 is FQGNSA. Trimming removed 5 bases at V and 4 bases at J, with 11 bases between. For the CDR3, the DNA is TGTGCCAGCAGCCGAGTATTAAGAGAGACCCAGTACTTC. Translated, it gives CASSRVLRETQYF.

The table lists this clonotype with a few counts. The chain recombines TRBV7-9 with TRBJ2-4; D not certain. Per germline, CDR1 SEHNR and CDR2 FQNEAQ (reference sequence). The V end lost 5 bases, the J end lost 5 bases, and 19 bases lay between the germline ends. There are 16 residues in the CDR3. The CDR3 region has the DNA TGTGCCAGCAGCCCGTCCTGGTCCGTCAAGCAAAACATTCAGTACTTC. Residues: CASSPSWSVKQNIQYF.

With regard to this clonotype: This may be a read error, as it is one base from a much larger clone. The chain joins TRBV5-1 to TRBJ2-7, with D perhaps TRBD1 (5 bases). Between the trimmed V and J ends, which lost 4 bases and 11 bases, there was a span of 16 bases. The germline V gene has CDR1 SGHRS and CDR2 YFSETQ. The CDR3 is 12 amino acids. The DNA of the CDR3 is TGCGCCAGCAGCCCTCCAGGGCTAGAGAAGTACTTC. It specifies CASSPPGLEKYF.

This clonotype was found many times. The chain carries TRBV7-2 and TRBJ1-1; 7 nucleotides match TRBD1. The germline CDR1 and CDR2 sequences are SGHTA and FQGNSA. The CDR3 contains 14 residues. The J segment lost 1 base and the V segment lost 5 bases, leaving 4 bases of the junction unmatched. The DNA for the CDR3 is TGTGCCAGCAGCCCGGACAGGTCGAACACTGAAGCTTTCTTT. This sequence encodes CASSPDRSNTEAFF.

The J gene is TRBJ2-7, the V gene TRBV11-2, with 7 bases identical to TRBD2. The CDR3 spans 15 residues. Trimming took 1 base from V and 4 from J; bases not matched to a gene: 7. Germline V gene data show CDR1 as SGHAT and CDR2 as FQNNGV. Here the CDR3 DNA reads TGTGCCAGCAGCTTAGGAGCGGGGAGACAGTACGAGCAGTACTTC. It yields the protein CASSLGAGRQYEQYF.

This clonotype was seen many times. The chain has TRBV28 and TRBJ2-4; 10 bases line up with TRBD1. Looked up from germline, CDR1 is MDHEN and CDR2 is SYDVKM. V shed 6 bases, J shed 6 bases, and the junction held 11 bases outside the gene matches. The CDR3 has 16 residues. CDR3 sequence reads: CASSPTTDRGRNIQYF. As DNA, the CDR3 is TGTGCCAGCAGCCCTACTACGGACAGGGGGAGAAACATTCAGTACTTC.

This clonotype was recorded at least ten times. The chain couples TRBV29-1 to TRBJ1-2; weak D call: TRBD1 (5 bases). The V end lost 3 bases, the J end lost 8 bases, and 19 bases lay between the germline ends. CDR1 and CDR2 from the germline V gene are SQVTM and ANQGSEA. The CDR3 is made up of 14 amino acids. The CDR3 DNA is TGCAGCGTTGATTCAGGGAGGGAAGTAGGGGGCTACACCTTC. This codes for CSVDSGREVGGYTF.